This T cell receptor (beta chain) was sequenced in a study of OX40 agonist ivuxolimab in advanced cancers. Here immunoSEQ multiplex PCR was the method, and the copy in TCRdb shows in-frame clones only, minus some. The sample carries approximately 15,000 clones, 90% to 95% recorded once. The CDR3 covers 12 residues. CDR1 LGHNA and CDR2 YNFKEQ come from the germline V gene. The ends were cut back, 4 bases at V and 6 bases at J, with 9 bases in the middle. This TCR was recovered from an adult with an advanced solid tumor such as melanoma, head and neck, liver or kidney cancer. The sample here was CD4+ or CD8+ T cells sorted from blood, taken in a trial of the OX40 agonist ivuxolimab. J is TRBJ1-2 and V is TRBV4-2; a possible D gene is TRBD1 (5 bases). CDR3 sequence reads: CASSRQTDGYTF. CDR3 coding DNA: TGTGCCAGCAGCCGACAGACAGATGGCTACACCTTC.